A selection of T cell receptor beta chains follows, all from one sample in a study of OX40 agonist ivuxolimab in advanced cancers. Libraries were prepared by immunoSEQ multiplex PCR; TCRdb keeps only in-frame clonotypes and omits some of them. The sample records under 65,000 clones, over 75% being singletons. The material was CD4+ or CD8+ T cells sorted from blood, obtained in a trial of the OX40 agonist ivuxolimab. The receptors originated from an adult with an advanced solid tumor such as melanoma, head and neck, liver or kidney cancer. The CDR3 runs from the conserved cysteine through the conserved F or W. A D gene is named only where the DNA matches it firmly. Clone size is shown for a subset of rows, as once, few, many or a class of expanded clone.

D gene: -; J gene: TRBJ2-5; clone size: -; CDR3 length: 16; V gene: TRBV7-9; CDR3 DNA: TGTGCCAGCAGTCCGGGTGCCGCTCTCCTACAAGAGACCCAGTACTTC; CDR3 protein: CASSPGAALLQETQYF
D gene: -; J gene: TRBJ1-1; clone size: -; CDR3 length: 16; V gene: TRBV18; CDR3 DNA: TGTGCCAGCTCACCGGGGACAACGGACCTGAACACTGAAGCTTTCTTT; CDR3 protein: CASSPGTTDLNTEAFF
D gene: TRBD2; J gene: TRBJ2-1; clone size: -; CDR3 length: 16; V gene: TRBV10-3; CDR3 DNA: TGTGCCATCAGTGAGTCTTTTAGCGGGAGGTCCAATGAGCAGTTCTTC; CDR3 protein: CAISESFSGRSNEQFF
D gene: TRBD1; J gene: TRBJ2-3; clone size: -; CDR3 length: 15; V gene: TRBV6-1; CDR3 DNA: TGTGCCAGCAGTGGGGGACAGGGGAGCGCAGATACGCAGTATTTT; CDR3 protein: CASSGGQGSADTQYF
D gene: -; J gene: TRBJ2-1; clone size: -; CDR3 length: 14; V gene: TRBV28; CDR3 DNA: TGTGCCAGCAGTTTAGTTACAGGGCTCAATGAGCAGTTCTTC; CDR3 protein: CASSLVTGLNEQFF
D gene: TRBD2; J gene: TRBJ2-1; clone size: -; CDR3 length: 15; V gene: TRBV11-2; CDR3 DNA: TGTGCCAGCAGCAACCGACTAGCGGGGAACAATGAGCAGTTCTTC; CDR3 protein: CASSNRLAGNNEQFF
D gene: -; J gene: TRBJ2-1; clone size: -; CDR3 length: 15; V gene: TRBV7-2; CDR3 DNA: TGTGCCAGCAGCCCAGACAGGGAGGCCTACAATGAGCAGTTCTTC; CDR3 protein: CASSPDREAYNEQFF
D gene: -; J gene: TRBJ1-2; clone size: -; CDR3 length: 15; V gene: TRBV27; CDR3 DNA: TGTGCCAGCAGTCCCAATGGGGCTCTGATTGGGGGCTACACCTTC; CDR3 protein: CASSPNGALIGGYTF
D gene: TRBD1; J gene: TRBJ2-3; clone size: -; CDR3 length: 15; V gene: TRBV7-9; CDR3 DNA: TGTGCCAGCAGCGCCGGGACAGGGAGGACAGATACGCAGTATTTT; CDR3 protein: CASSAGTGRTDTQYF
D gene: TRBD1; J gene: TRBJ1-2; clone size: -; CDR3 length: 13; V gene: TRBV30; CDR3 DNA: TGTGCCTGCAACGCCGGGACAGAGGGTGGCTACACCTTC; CDR3 protein: CACNAGTEGGYTF
D gene: -; J gene: TRBJ2-1; clone size: -; CDR3 length: 16; V gene: TRBV10-3; CDR3 DNA: TGTGCCATCAGTGAGTCGCGCGGATCGGCCTACAATGAGCAGTTCTTC; CDR3 protein: CAISESRGSAYNEQFF
D gene: -; J gene: TRBJ1-2; clone size: few; CDR3 length: 15; V gene: TRBV15; CDR3 DNA: TGTGCCACCAGCAGAGATCGAAACAGGGTCTATGGCTACACCTTC; CDR3 protein: CATSRDRNRVYGYTF